A single sample is the source of the 2 T cell receptor beta chains below, sequenced in a study of blood T cell repertoires in COVID-19. Only in-frame clones appear in the TCRdb table, and some are missing; sequencing was by immunoSEQ multiplex PCR. The data contain tens of thousands of clones, around 89% of them seen just once; the ten biggest clones take up around 10%. What was sequenced was peripheral blood. The source of these receptors is a man between 65 and 79 years old with active or convalescent COVID-19.

The CDR3: CASSATPGQMNTEAFF. The CDR3 DNA reads TGTGCCAGCAGCGCTACCCCAGGACAGATGAACACTGAAGCTTTCTTT. The V gene is TRBV7-9, the J gene TRBJ1-1, with D tentatively TRBD1 (6 bases). Germline values: CDR1 SEHNR, CDR2 FQNEAQ (reference sequence). The CDR3 is made up of 16 amino acids. The V gene lost 5 bases and the J gene lost 0 bases, with 16 bases spanning the gap.

This clone was detected only a few times. The V gene is TRBV9, the J gene TRBJ1-3; D gene unclear. Germline lookup yields CDR1 SGDLS and CDR2 YYNGEE. The CDR3 has 14 amino acids. V lost 3 bases and J 0 bases, leaving 7 bases between the germline ends. This CDR3 is CASSALVSGNTIYF. The CDR3 DNA reads TGTGCCAGCAGCGCGTTAGTCTCTGGAAACACCATATATTTT. The whole variable domain, remainder taken from reference TRBV9 and TRBJ1-3, is DSGVTQTPKHLITATGQRVTLRCSPRSGDLSVYWYQQSLDQGLQFLIQYYNGEERAKGNILERFSAQQFPDLHSELNLSSLELGDSALYFCASSALVSGNTIYFGEGSWLTVV.